This is a list of T cell receptor beta chains from one sample in a study of shared clonotypes between healthy human individuals. The data were produced by immunoSEQ multiplex PCR, yet TCRdb's version contains in-frame clones alone and is incomplete. The table includes 470,000 or so clones, more than 75% detected once. The sequenced sample was PBMCs. The receptors come from a woman between 35 and 50 years old in good health. Some clones in this sample may be carry-over from other donors' samples. CDR3s include the opening cysteine and the closing phenylalanine or tryptophan. Fields, in order: clone size, D gene, V gene, J gene, CDR3 protein, CDR3 DNA. A D gene is named only where the DNA matches it firmly. Rows may omit the clone size; those that give it use once, few, many or a size class.

abundance: NA; d_gene: NA; v_gene: TRBV6-4; j_gene: TRBJ2-3; CDR3aa: CASSDRGSTDTQYF; CDR3nt: TGTGCCAGCAGTGACCGTGGTAGCACAGATACGCAGTATTTT
abundance: NA; d_gene: TRBD1; v_gene: TRBV30; j_gene: TRBJ2-7; CDR3aa: CAWSVGTDYEQYF; CDR3nt: TGTGCCTGGAGTGTGGGGACAGACTACGAGCAGTACTTC
abundance: NA; d_gene: NA; v_gene: TRBV29-1; j_gene: TRBJ2-1; CDR3aa: CSVTDGAQNEQFF; CDR3nt: TGCAGCGTGACGGACGGGGCCCAAAATGAGCAGTTCTTC
abundance: NA; d_gene: TRBD2; v_gene: TRBV7-6; j_gene: TRBJ2-5; CDR3aa: CASTRLAKETQYF; CDR3nt: TGTGCCAGCACCCGACTAGCGAAAGAGACCCAGTACTTC
abundance: NA; d_gene: TRBD2; v_gene: TRBV28; j_gene: TRBJ2-5; CDR3aa: CASSFPLAGGQETQYF; CDR3nt: TGTGCCAGCAGTTTTCCTCTAGCGGGAGGGCAAGAGACCCAGTACTTC
abundance: NA; d_gene: TRBD2; v_gene: TRBV18; j_gene: TRBJ2-5; CDR3aa: CASSPRREGPETQYF; CDR3nt: TGTGCCAGCTCACCACGGCGGGAGGGCCCCGAGACCCAGTACTTC
abundance: NA; d_gene: NA; v_gene: TRBV11-2; j_gene: TRBJ2-2; CDR3aa: CASVLDGLAGELFF; CDR3nt: TGTGCCAGCGTACTGGACGGCCTCGCCGGGGAGCTGTTTTTT
abundance: NA; d_gene: TRBD1; v_gene: TRBV4-3; j_gene: TRBJ1-1; CDR3aa: CASRGTGNTEAFF; CDR3nt: TGCGCCAGCAGGGGGACAGGGAACACTGAAGCTTTCTTT
abundance: NA; d_gene: NA; v_gene: TRBV7-9; j_gene: TRBJ2-7; CDR3aa: CASSYGSTSSYEQYF; CDR3nt: TGTGCCAGCAGCTACGGGTCAACTAGCTCCTACGAGCAGTACTTC
abundance: NA; d_gene: TRBD2; v_gene: TRBV10-2; j_gene: TRBJ2-2; CDR3aa: CASGLAGTHTGELFF; CDR3nt: TGCGCCAGTGGACTAGCGGGGACGCACACCGGGGAGCTGTTTTTT
abundance: NA; d_gene: NA; v_gene: TRBV7-9; j_gene: TRBJ2-2; CDR3aa: CASSPRGAGELFF; CDR3nt: TGTGCCAGCAGCCCCCGCGGGGCCGGGGAGCTGTTTTTT
abundance: medium-sized; d_gene: TRBD1; v_gene: TRBV6-1; j_gene: TRBJ2-1; CDR3aa: CASSDGTGEYNEQFF; CDR3nt: TGTGCCAGCAGTGACGGGACAGGGGAATACAATGAGCAGTTCTTC
abundance: once; d_gene: NA; v_gene: TRBV19; j_gene: TRBJ2-2; CDR3aa: CASRGADTNTGELFF; CDR3nt: TGTGCCAGTAGGGGAGCAGACACGAACACCGGGGAGCTGTTTTTT
abundance: NA; d_gene: NA; v_gene: TRBV14; j_gene: TRBJ2-3; CDR3aa: CASSQTEYTQYF; CDR3nt: TGTGCCAGCAGCCAGACTGAGTATACGCAGTATTTT
abundance: once; d_gene: NA; v_gene: TRBV29-1; j_gene: TRBJ2-5; CDR3aa: CSVAPPGTRIETQYF; CDR3nt: TGCAGCGTAGCCCCCCCCGGGACCAGGATCGAGACCCAGTACTTC
abundance: once; d_gene: NA; v_gene: TRBV18; j_gene: TRBJ2-3; CDR3aa: CASSPGLPSTDTQYF; CDR3nt: TGTGCCAGCTCACCGGGCCTTCCCAGCACAGATACGCAGTATTTT
abundance: NA; d_gene: NA; v_gene: TRBV7-2; j_gene: TRBJ1-1; CDR3aa: CASSLANWGGEAFF; CDR3nt: TGTGCCAGCAGCTTAGCGAATTGGGGAGGTGAAGCTTTCTTT
abundance: NA; d_gene: TRBD2; v_gene: TRBV19; j_gene: TRBJ2-1; CDR3aa: CASQGLAGVGEQFF; CDR3nt: TGTGCCAGCCAGGGACTAGCGGGAGTGGGTGAGCAGTTCTTC
abundance: many; d_gene: NA; v_gene: TRBV5-5; j_gene: TRBJ2-3; CDR3aa: CASSPQGTDTQYF; CDR3nt: TGTGCCAGCAGCCCGCAAGGGACAGATACGCAGTATTTT
abundance: few; d_gene: NA; v_gene: TRBV18; j_gene: TRBJ2-7; CDR3aa: CASRDSYEQYF; CDR3nt: TGTGCCAGCCGGGACTCCTACGAGCAGTACTTC
abundance: many; d_gene: NA; v_gene: TRBV7-7; j_gene: TRBJ2-3; CDR3aa: CASSNHGGDTDTQYF; CDR3nt: TGTGCTAGCAGCAACCACGGGGGAGACACAGATACGCAGTATTTT
abundance: NA; d_gene: TRBD1; v_gene: TRBV5-4; j_gene: TRBJ2-7; CDR3aa: CASSPRTGGSYEQYF; CDR3nt: TGTGCCAGCAGCCCGCGGACAGGGGGCTCCTACGAGCAGTACTTC
abundance: NA; d_gene: TRBD1; v_gene: TRBV30; j_gene: TRBJ1-1; CDR3aa: CAWSVHRGAFF; CDR3nt: TGTGCCTGGAGTGTACACAGGGGAGCTTTCTTT
abundance: NA; d_gene: NA; v_gene: TRBV2; j_gene: TRBJ2-5; CDR3aa: CASAYQETQYF; CDR3nt: TGTGCCAGTGCTTACCAAGAGACCCAGTACTTC